This T cell receptor beta chain was observed in a study of T-cell reconstitution after alpha-beta-depleted transplantation in children. Unique molecular identifiers featured in how the TCRbeta library was prepared. From the PCR reads, TCRdb called clonotypes with MiXCR, one entry per CDR3 protein. The data hold over 300,000 distinct CDR3 sequences, with under 13% observed a single time. This CDR3 region has 18 residues. Germline V gene sequence: CDR1 MGHRA, CDR2 YSYEKL. V was clipped by 4 bases and J by 0 bases, with 20 bases between them. This material consisted of PBMCs from the stem cell graft donor, taken from the stem cell graft. This receptor was taken from a human donor who donated a stem cell graft to a child with acute lymphoblastic leukemia. V is TRBV4-1 and J is TRBJ2-3; D unclear. CDR3 region: CASSPQVFRTASTDTQYF. The CDR3 coding sequence is TGCGCCAGCAGCCCACAAGTTTTCCGAACAGCTAGCACAGATACGCAGTATTTT.